The 14 T cell receptor beta chains in this list originate from one sample, sequenced in a study of cytomegalovirus exposure and HLA in healthy donors. The PCR contained 60 Vbeta and 13 Jbeta primers. TCRdb's table, derived via immunoSEQ multiplex PCR, lists solely in-frame clones and lacks some. The sample has about 200,000 clones, 70% to 90% seen once. Sequencing was performed on PBMCs. The receptors here all came from a woman in her 30s in good health and CMV-seronegative.

This chain joins TRBV5-1 and TRBJ2-5; 7 bases match TRBD1. V dropped 3 bases and J dropped 2; count of bases not matched to a gene: 7. Germline lookup yields CDR1 SGHRS and CDR2 YFSETQ. The CDR3 consists of 15 residues. CDR3 sequence (DNA): TGCGCCAGCAGCTCAAACTCGGGACAGCAAGAGACCCAGTACTTC. Amino acids: CASSSNSGQQETQYF.

V usage is TRBV5-1 and J usage is TRBJ2-2; possibly TRBD1 for D (6 bases). Trimming removed 0 bases from V and 4 bases from J, with 10 bases in between. The CDR3 covers 15 residues. Germline loops: CDR1 SGHRS, CDR2 YFSETQ. The CDR3 nucleotides are TGCGCCAGCAGCTTGGGGGGGCCTCCCACCGGGGAGCTGTTTTTT. Translated, it gives CASSLGGPPTGELFF.

The CDR3 nucleotides read TGTGCCAGCAGCTTAGGCCAGCGGGAGGCCGATGAGCAGTTCTTC. This codes for CASSLGQREADEQFF. This chain connects TRBV7-9 to TRBJ2-1; TRBD2 matches at 9 bases. CDR3 length equals 15 residues. Germline V CDR1 and CDR2: SEHNR, FQNEAQ (reference sequence). The V gene end was trimmed by 1 base and the J gene end by 8 bases; junction bases not matched to a gene: 6. The full variable domain, in which reference TRBV7-9 and TRBJ2-1 provide the parts outside the CDR3, is DTGVSQNPRHKITKRGQNVTFRCDPISEHNRLYWYRQTLGQGPEFLTYFQNEAQLEKSRLLSDRFSAERPKGSFSTLEIQRTEQGDSAMYLCASSLGQREADEQFFGPGTRLTVL.

The V gene is TRBV29-1, the J gene TRBJ2-7; perhaps TRBD1 as D (7 bases). This CDR3 comprises 13 residues. V was trimmed by 7 bases and J by 2 bases, leaving 15 bases between them. Germline-derived CDR1 and CDR2 are SQVTM and ANQGSEA. The DNA of the CDR3 is TGCAGCGCCGGCGGGACAGCGACCTACGAGCAGTACTTC. Translation: CSAGGTATYEQYF.

Here the CDR3 reads CASSLQGTGGHFYSNQPQHF. DNA for the CDR3: TGTGCCAGCAGTTTACAAGGGACAGGGGGCCATTTTTATAGCAATCAGCCCCAGCATTTT. The rearrangement joins TRBV28 to TRBJ1-5; 12 bases fit TRBD1. The V gene end was trimmed by 2 bases and the J gene end by 0 bases; junction bases not matched to a gene: 11. The CDR3 runs 20 residues. The V gene's germline CDR1 is MDHEN and CDR2 SYDVKM. The complete variable domain, with remaining parts taken from reference TRBV28 and TRBJ1-5, reads DVKVTQSSRYLVKRTGEKVFLECVQDMDHENMFWYRQDPGLGLRLIYFSYDVKMKEKGDIPEGYSVSREKKERFSLILESASTNQTSMYLCASSLQGTGGHFYSNQPQHFGDGTRLSIL.

This chain uses TRBV7-9 with TRBJ2-3; 10 nucleotides match TRBD2. The J segment lost 3 bases and the V segment lost 5 bases, leaving 5 bases of the junction unmatched. The CDR3 length is 15 residues. The V gene's germline CDR1 is SEHNR and CDR2 FQNEAQ (reference sequence). The CDR3, as DNA: TGTGCCAGCAGCCCGAGCGGGGGGGAAACAGATACGCAGTATTTT. Amino acid sequence: CASSPSGGETDTQYF. The full variable domain, completed using reference TRBV7-9 and TRBJ2-3, is DTGVSQNPRHKITKRGQNVTFRCDPISEHNRLYWYRQTLGQGPEFLTYFQNEAQLEKSRLLSDRFSAERPKGSFSTLEIQRTEQGDSAMYLCASSPSGGETDTQYFGPGTRLTVL.

The chain is built from TRBV30 and TRBJ2-5; 7 nucleotides match TRBD2. The tail of the sequence fits TRBJ2-7 better, so the J call may be wrong. CDR3 length: 14 residues. Germline V gives CDR1 GTSNPN, CDR2 SVGIG (reference sequence). CDR3 coding DNA: TGTGCCTGGGGGGTCGGGGGGTTTGCCTACGAGCAGTACTTC. It is translated as CAWGVGGFAYEQYF.

V and J are TRBV27 and TRBJ2-7; perhaps TRBD1 as D (5 bases). Per germline, CDR1 MNHEY and CDR2 SMNVEV (reference sequence). The CDR3 loop spans 13 amino acids. Trimming pared 6 bases from V and 6 bases from J, leaving 15 bases between. The CDR3 is CASRVPGLGEQYF. As DNA, the CDR3 is TGTGCCAGCAGGGTCCCAGGGCTGGGCGAGCAGTACTTC.

The chain uses TRBV28 and TRBJ2-7; 11 positions match TRBD2. V trimming: 4 bases; J trimming: 0 bases; junction bases outside the gene matches: 14. Germline CDR1 MDHEN, CDR2 SYDVKM. This CDR3 contains 19 residues. The CDR3 protein is CASSSQYTGTSGTSYEQYF. CDR3 nucleotide sequence: TGTGCCAGCAGTTCCCAGTATACCGGGACTAGCGGAACCTCCTACGAGCAGTACTTC. Based on the CDR3 plus reference TRBV28 and TRBJ2-7, the full variable domain is DVKVTQSSRYLVKRTGEKVFLECVQDMDHENMFWYRQDPGLGLRLIYFSYDVKMKEKGDIPEGYSVSREKKERFSLILESASTNQTSMYLCASSSQYTGTSGTSYEQYFGPGTRLTVT.

The genes are TRBV15 and TRBJ2-1; 7 bases map to TRBD2. J lost 9 bases, V lost 0 bases, and 11 bases had no gene match. The CDR3 sequence is 16 residues long. Germline V gene data show CDR1 as LNHNV and CDR2 as YYDKDF (reference sequence). The CDR3 bases are TGTGCCACCAGCAGAGATCGGGCTAGCGGAGTCAGTGAGCAGTTCTTC. Its translation: CATSRDRASGVSEQFF.

The chain carries TRBV10-3 and TRBJ2-1, with 10 bases that match TRBD2. CDR3 size: 17 residues. CDR1 and CDR2 from the germline V gene are ENHRY and SYGVKD. Trimming cost V 2 bases and J 13 bases; bases outside gene matches: 17. The CDR3: CAISEGRVGIAGGLQFF. CDR3 bases: TGTGCCATCAGTGAGGGTAGGGTTGGAATAGCGGGGGGCCTACAGTTCTTC.

This chain links TRBV20-1 with TRBJ2-7; D is unclear. This CDR3 is built from 10 residues. V lost 4 bases, J lost 5 bases, and 6 bases lay in between. CDR1 is DFQATT, CDR2 SNEGSKA, per germline (reference sequence). In DNA form, the CDR3 reads TGCAGTGCTATAATCCACGAGCAGTACTTC. This sequence encodes CSAIIHEQYF.

CDR3 sequence reads: CASSLRAGYTDTQYF. CDR3 coding DNA: TGTGCCAGCAGCTTGCGAGCGGGGTACACAGATACGCAGTATTTT. V is TRBV7-8 and J is TRBJ2-3; 7 nucleotides match TRBD2. The V segment lost 3 bases and the J segment 2 bases; nucleotides outside the gene matches: 5. CDR1 is SGHVS, CDR2 FQNEAQ, per germline. CDR3 length equals 15 residues.

The rearrangement uses TRBV29-1 and TRBJ1-1, with D tentatively TRBD1 (5 bases). Germline V gives CDR1 SQVTM, CDR2 ANQGSEA. The CDR3 covers 13 residues. Trimming removed 7 bases from V and 6 bases from J, with 18 bases in between. The CDR3 coding sequence is TGCAGCGGGGGCGGACCGCTGGGCGCTGAAGCTTTCTTT. Amino acid sequence: CSGGGPLGAEAFF. Full variable domain (missing parts from reference TRBV29-1 and TRBJ1-1): SAVISQKPSRDICQRGTSLTIQCQVDSQVTMMFWYRQQPGQSLTLIATANQGSEATYESGFVIDKFPISRPNLTFSTLTVSNMSPEDSSIYLCSGGGPLGAEAFFGQGTRLTVV.